This TCR beta chain was sequenced in a study of cytomegalovirus exposure and HLA in healthy donors. Overall study results and limits: Associated with HLA alleles at 0.05 false discovery rate in a later analysis were over 15,000 TCR beta sequences. High specificity and sensitivity for cytomegalovirus status were reported for the classifier.

There are 16 residues in the CDR3. Germline V gene sequence: CDR1 SNHLY, CDR2 FYNNEI. The V gene lost 3 bases and the J gene lost 2 bases, with 17 bases spanning the gap. A remark on this clone: Antigen unknown.

With 60 Vbeta and 13 Jbeta primers, the PCR was carried out. Measured with immunoSEQ multiplex PCR; TCRdb has only the in-frame clones, and not every one. The data contain 150,000 to 200,000 clones, around four fifths of them singletons. The chain couples TRBV2 to TRBJ2-7, with D possibly TRBD2 on 6 matching bases. The sample consisted of PBMCs. This receptor was obtained from a man aged 45-65 years in good health and CMV-seropositive. The CDR3, as DNA: TGTGCCAGCAGTGATCTGGGCGGGACGGAGCCCTACGAGCAGTACTTC. Translated: CASSDLGGTEPYEQYF.